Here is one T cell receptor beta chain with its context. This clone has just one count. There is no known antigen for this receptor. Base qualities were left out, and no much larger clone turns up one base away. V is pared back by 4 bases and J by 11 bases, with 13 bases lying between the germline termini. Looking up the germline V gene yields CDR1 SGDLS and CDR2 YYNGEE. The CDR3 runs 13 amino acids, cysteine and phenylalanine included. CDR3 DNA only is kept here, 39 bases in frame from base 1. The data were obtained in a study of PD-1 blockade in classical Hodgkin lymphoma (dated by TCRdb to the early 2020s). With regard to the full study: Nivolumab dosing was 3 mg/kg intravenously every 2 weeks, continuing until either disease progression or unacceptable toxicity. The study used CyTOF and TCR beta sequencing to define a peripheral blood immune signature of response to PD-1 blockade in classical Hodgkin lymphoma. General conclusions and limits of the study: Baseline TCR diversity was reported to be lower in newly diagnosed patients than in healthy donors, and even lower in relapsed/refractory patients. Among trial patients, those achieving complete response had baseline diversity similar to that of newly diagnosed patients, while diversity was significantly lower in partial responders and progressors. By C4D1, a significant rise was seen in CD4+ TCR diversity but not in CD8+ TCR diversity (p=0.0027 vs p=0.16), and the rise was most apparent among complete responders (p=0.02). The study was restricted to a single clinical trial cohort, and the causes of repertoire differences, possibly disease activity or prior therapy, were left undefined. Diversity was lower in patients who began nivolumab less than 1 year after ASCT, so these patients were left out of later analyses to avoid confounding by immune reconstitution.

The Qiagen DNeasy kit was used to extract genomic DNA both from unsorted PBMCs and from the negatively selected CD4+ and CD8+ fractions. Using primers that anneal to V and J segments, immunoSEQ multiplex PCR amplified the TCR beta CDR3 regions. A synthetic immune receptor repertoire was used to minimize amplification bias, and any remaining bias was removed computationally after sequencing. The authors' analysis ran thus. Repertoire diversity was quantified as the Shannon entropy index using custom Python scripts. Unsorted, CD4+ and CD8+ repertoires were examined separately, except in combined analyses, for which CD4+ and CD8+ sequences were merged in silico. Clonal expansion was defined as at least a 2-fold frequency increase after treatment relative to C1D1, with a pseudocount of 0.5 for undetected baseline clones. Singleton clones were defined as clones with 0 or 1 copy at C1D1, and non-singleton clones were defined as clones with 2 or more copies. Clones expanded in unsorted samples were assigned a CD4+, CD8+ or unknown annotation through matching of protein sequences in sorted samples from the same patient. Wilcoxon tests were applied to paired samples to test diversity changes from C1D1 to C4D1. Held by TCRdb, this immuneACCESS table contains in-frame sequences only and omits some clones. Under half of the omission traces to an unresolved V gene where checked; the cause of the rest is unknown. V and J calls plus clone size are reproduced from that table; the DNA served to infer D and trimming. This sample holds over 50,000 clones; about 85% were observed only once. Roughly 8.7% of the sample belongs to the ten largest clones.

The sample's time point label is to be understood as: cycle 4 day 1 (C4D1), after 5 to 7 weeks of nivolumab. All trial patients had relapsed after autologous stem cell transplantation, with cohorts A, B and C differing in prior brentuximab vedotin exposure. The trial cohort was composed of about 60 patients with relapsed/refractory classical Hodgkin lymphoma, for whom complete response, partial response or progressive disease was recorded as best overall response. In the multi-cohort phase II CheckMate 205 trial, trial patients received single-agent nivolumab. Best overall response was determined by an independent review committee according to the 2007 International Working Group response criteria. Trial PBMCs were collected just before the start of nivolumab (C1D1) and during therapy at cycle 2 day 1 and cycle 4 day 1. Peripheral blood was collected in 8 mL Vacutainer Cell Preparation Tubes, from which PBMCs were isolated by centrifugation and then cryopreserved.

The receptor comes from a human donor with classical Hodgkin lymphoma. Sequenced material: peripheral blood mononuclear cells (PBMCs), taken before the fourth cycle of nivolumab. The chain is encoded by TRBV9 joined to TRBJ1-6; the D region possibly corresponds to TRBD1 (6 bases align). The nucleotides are TGTGCCAGCAGCTCAACAGGGAATCCACCCCTCCACTTT. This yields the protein CASSSTGNPPLHF.